A selection of T cell receptor beta chains follows, all from one sample in a study of PD-L1 blockade in urothelial cancer. The assay was immunoSEQ multiplex PCR, and TCRdb's table has in-frame clones only and misses some. Here the sample spans 120,000 or so clones, more than 75% being singletons. The source material was PBMCs, sampled around atezolizumab (anti-PD-L1) treatment. Receptor source: a man between 50 and 59 years old with urothelial cancer. Each CDR3 is given with its conserved first and last residue. The order of the fields is clone size, D gene, J gene, V gene, CDR3 protein, CDR3 DNA. The D gene is left open where the match is weak. Expanded clones get a size class; other rows say once, few or many, or leave the size out.

NA TRBD2 TRBJ2-2 TRBV2 CASSENAGGRNGELFF TGTGCCAGCAGTGAAAACGCGGGAGGGCGAAACGGGGAGCTGTTTTTT
once NA TRBJ1-5 TRBV4-2 CASSQDSEWYEPQHF TGTGCCAGCAGCCAAGATTCCGAGTGGTATGAGCCCCAGCATTTT
NA NA TRBJ1-4 TRBV28 CASSLSQGREKLFF TGTGCCAGCAGTTTAAGCCAGGGTCGTGAAAAACTGTTTTTT
once TRBD2 TRBJ2-3 TRBV10-2 CASTQGTSGVVDTQYF TGCGCCAGCACCCAAGGGACTAGCGGGGTGGTGGATACGCAGTATTTT
NA NA TRBJ1-1 TRBV25-1 CASSDRWITEAFF TGTGCCAGCAGTGACAGGTGGATCACTGAAGCTTTCTTT
NA TRBD2 TRBJ2-3 TRBV4-1 CASSSRLADTQYF TGCGCCAGCAGCTCTCGACTAGCGGATACGCAGTATTTT
NA TRBD2 TRBJ2-1 TRBV5-1 CASSLPGLAGGSNNEQFF TGCGCCAGCAGCTTACCGGGACTAGCGGGAGGTAGCAACAATGAGCAGTTCTTC
NA NA TRBJ2-7 TRBV5-1 CASSFGEYLYEQYF TGCGCCAGCAGCTTTGGGGAGTACCTTTACGAGCAGTACTTC
NA NA TRBJ2-1 TRBV6-5 CASSYSAGSYNEQFF TGTGCCAGCAGTTATTCGGCGGGCTCCTACAATGAGCAGTTCTTC
NA TRBD2 TRBJ2-1 TRBV4-1 CASSRIMGPSGSSYNEQFF TGCGCCAGCAGCCGAATAATGGGGCCTAGCGGGAGCTCCTACAATGAGCAGTTCTTC
NA NA TRBJ2-2 TRBV11-2 CASSLGSNTGELFF TGTGCCAGCAGCTTAGGTAGTAACACCGGGGAGCTGTTTTTT
NA NA TRBJ2-1 TRBV5-3 CARSFTKPYNEQFF TGTGCCAGAAGCTTCACCAAGCCGTACAATGAGCAGTTCTTC
NA TRBD2 TRBJ2-7 TRBV28 CASVPRGTTGEQYF TGTGCCAGCGTACCTCGGGGGACTACCGGCGAGCAGTACTTC
NA NA TRBJ2-4 TRBV9 CASSVLGLAKNIQYF TGTGCCAGCAGCGTTCTGGGACTAGCCAAAAACATTCAGTACTTC
NA TRBD1 TRBJ2-2 TRBV4-1 CASSQGGQAGRTGELFF TGCGCCAGCAGCCAAGGGGGACAGGCTGGGAGGACCGGGGAGCTGTTTTTT
NA TRBD2 TRBJ2-1 TRBV7-6 CASSSSGGAYNEQFF TGTGCCAGCAGCTCCAGCGGGGGAGCGTACAATGAGCAGTTCTTC
NA TRBD1 TRBJ1-1 TRBV5-1 CASSHRGGGTEAFF TGCGCCAGCAGCCACAGGGGGGGTGGGACTGAAGCTTTCTTT
NA NA TRBJ1-5 TRBV19 CASSIGGYSNQPQHF TGTGCCAGTAGTATCGGGGGATATAGCAATCAGCCCCAGCATTTT
NA TRBD2 TRBJ2-3 TRBV2 CASSPSGTSLHTQYF TGTGCCAGCAGTCCATCCGGGACTAGCTTGCATACGCAGTATTTT
NA TRBD1 TRBJ1-1 TRBV18 CASSPPTDLNRGAFF TGTGCCAGCTCACCCCCGACCGACCTGAACAGGGGGGCGTTCTTT
once NA TRBJ2-7 TRBV7-3 CASSSGTGKTYEQYF TGTGCCAGCAGCTCAGGGACTGGAAAAACCTACGAGCAGTACTTC
NA TRBD1 TRBJ2-7 TRBV10-3 CAISEIRTGVYEQYF TGTGCCATCAGTGAGATAAGGACAGGAGTCTACGAGCAGTACTTC
once NA TRBJ1-5 TRBV6-1 CASSERPTDQPQHF TGTGCCAGCAGTGAGAGGCCCACTGATCAGCCCCAGCATTTT
NA NA TRBJ2-6 TRBV7-3 CASSMTGTSGANVLTF TGTGCCAGCAGCATGACAGGAACCTCTGGGGCCAACGTCCTGACTTTC
many NA TRBJ1-2 TRBV7-9 CASSLGHSYGYTF TGTGCCAGCAGCTTGGGCCACAGCTATGGCTACACCTTC
once TRBD2 TRBJ2-7 TRBV28 CASSLSGTSPRSGEQYF TGTGCCAGCAGTTTATCCGGGACTAGCCCCAGAAGTGGAGAGCAGTACTTC
NA NA TRBJ2-3 TRBV18 CASSPLLSSTDTQYF TGTGCCAGCTCACCACTTCTGAGTAGCACAGATACGCAGTATTTT
NA TRBD2 TRBJ2-2 TRBV18 CASSRAGDPSNTGELFF TGTGCCAGCTCACGGGCGGGAGACCCCTCGAACACCGGGGAGCTGTTTTTT
NA NA TRBJ2-5 TRBV10-2 CASTSGQGLGETQYF NA
NA TRBD2 TRBJ2-2 TRBV5-1 CASSFRGDTGELFF TGCGCCAGCAGCTTTCGGGGGGACACCGGGGAGCTGTTTTTT
NA TRBD1 TRBJ1-4 TRBV6-6 CASRNTGGEEKLFF TGTGCCAGCAGGAACACAGGGGGGGAGGAAAAACTGTTTTTT
NA NA TRBJ1-2 TRBV19 CASKEAWGNYGYTF TGTGCCAGCAAAGAAGCCTGGGGCAACTATGGCTACACCTTC
NA NA TRBJ1-1 TRBV5-4 CASSQADRFNTEAFF TGTGCCAGCAGCCAGGCAGACCGGTTTAACACTGAAGCTTTCTTT
NA TRBD2 TRBJ2-1 TRBV5-1 CASSLAGGRATEQFF TGTGCCAGCAGCTTGGCGGGCGGGAGAGCAACTGAGCAGTTCTTC
few NA TRBJ2-1 TRBV15 CATSTENRDYNEQFF TGTGCCACCAGCACAGAAAACCGGGACTACAATGAGCAGTTCTTC
few TRBD2 TRBJ2-1 TRBV7-8 CASSPGISGRSVDEQFF TGTGCCAGCAGCCCGGGGATTAGCGGGAGATCGGTGGATGAGCAGTTCTTC
NA TRBD1 TRBJ1-6 TRBV18 CASSPTGGYNSPLHF TGTGCCAGCTCACCGACAGGGGGCTATAATTCACCCCTCCACTTT
NA TRBD2 TRBJ2-3 TRBV28 CASRTSGSTDTQYF TGTGCCAGCAGGACTAGCGGGAGTACAGATACGCAGTATTTT
NA TRBD2 TRBJ2-2 TRBV30 CAWSRGGRAGTGELFF TGTGCCTGGAGTCGAGGCGGGAGGGCTGGCACCGGGGAGCTGTTTTTT
NA NA TRBJ1-1 TRBV27 CASRTRGTEAFF TGTGCCAGCAGAACCAGGGGAACTGAAGCTTTCTTT
once NA TRBJ2-7 TRBV6-5 CASSRQVSSYEQYF TGTGCCAGCAGCCGACAGGTCAGCTCCTACGAGCAGTACTTC
NA NA TRBJ2-7 TRBV25-1 CASSESGSYEQYF TGTGCCAGCAGTGAGTCGGGATCCTACGAGCAGTACTTC